The following is a T cell receptor (beta chain) sequence with its context. Its specificity is not known. This record belongs to a study of post-analysis software for immune sequencing data. Study-wide points: There were five TRBV segments more frequent in patients than controls, and TRBV5-6, TRBV5-1 and TRBV20-1 were among them.

cDNA libraries of TCR beta carried unique molecular identifiers. Yield was approximately 500,000 cDNA molecules from approximately 0.91 to 9.4 million T cells. TCRdb reprocessed the PCR reads with MiXCR, giving one entry per CDR3 protein. The sample shows 820,000 or so distinct CDR3 sequences, 53% of them seen only once. V was trimmed by 2 bases and J by 0 bases, leaving 11 bases between them. The CDR3 covers 16 residues. Germline values: CDR1 MNHNS, CDR2 SASEGT. Sequencing input: blood. The V gene is TRBV6-1, the J gene TRBJ2-1; maybe TRBD2 (5 bases). The clonotype comes from a girl aged 10-17 years with multiple sclerosis. The CDR3 here is CASSEQVGNSYNEQFF. CDR3 bases: TGTGCCAGCAGTGAACAAGTCGGGAACTCCTACAATGAGCAGTTCTTC.